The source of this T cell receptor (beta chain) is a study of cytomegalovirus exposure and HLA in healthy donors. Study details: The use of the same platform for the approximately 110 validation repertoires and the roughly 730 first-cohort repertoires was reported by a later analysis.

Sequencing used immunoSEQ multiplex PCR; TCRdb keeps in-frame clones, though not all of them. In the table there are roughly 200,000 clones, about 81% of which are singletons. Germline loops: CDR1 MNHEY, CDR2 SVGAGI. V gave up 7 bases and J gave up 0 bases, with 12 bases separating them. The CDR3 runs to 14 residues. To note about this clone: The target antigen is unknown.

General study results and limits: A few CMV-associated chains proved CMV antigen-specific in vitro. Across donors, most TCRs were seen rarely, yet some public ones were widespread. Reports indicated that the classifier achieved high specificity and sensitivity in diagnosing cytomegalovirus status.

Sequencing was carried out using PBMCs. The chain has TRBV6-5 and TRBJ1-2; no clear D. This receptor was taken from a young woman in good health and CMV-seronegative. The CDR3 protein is CASNPAGANYGYTF. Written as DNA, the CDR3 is TGTGCCAGCAATCCGGCCGGAGCTAACTATGGCTACACCTTC.